These 29 T cell receptor beta chains share one sample of origin, sequenced in a study of cytomegalovirus exposure and HLA in healthy donors. PCR involved 60 Vbeta and 13 Jbeta primers. TCRdb's table, derived via immunoSEQ multiplex PCR, lists solely in-frame clones and lacks some. Among over 150,000 clones, 70% to 85% were seen once, and the ten largest hold approximately 2.1%. Sequencing was done on a sample of PBMCs. Receptors originate from a man aged 30-40 years in good health and CMV-seronegative.

A remark on this clone: The sample has other DNA sequences that encode this CDR3 too. V usage is TRBV5-4 and J usage is TRBJ2-7; a possible D gene is TRBD1 (6 bases). Germline V lookup: CDR1 SGHNT, CDR2 YYREEE (reference sequence). CDR3 length: 15 amino acids. V lost 0 bases and J lost 0, with 10 bases in between. CDR3 in amino acids: CASSLGQASSYEQYF. As DNA, the CDR3 is TGTGCCAGCAGCTTGGGACAGGCGAGCTCCTACGAGCAGTACTTC.

The J gene is TRBJ2-1, the V gene TRBV5-4, with 10 bases lining up with TRBD2. Germline V gene data show CDR1 as SGHNT and CDR2 as YYREEE (reference sequence). V was pared by 3 bases and J by 5 bases, with 8 bases of the junction left unmatched. The CDR3 covers 16 residues. The CDR3 DNA reads TGTGCCAGCAGCTCCGGAACAGCGGGGGGGCACAATGAGCAGTTCTTC. As protein: CASSSGTAGGHNEQFF.

The chain has TRBV28 and TRBJ1-3; tentatively, D is TRBD1 (5 bases). Germline CDR1 MDHEN, CDR2 SYDVKM. The V and J ends lost 5 bases and 0 bases respectively, with 8 bases between them. The CDR3 totals 14 residues. The CDR3 DNA reads TGTGCCAGCAGTCACAGGAGCTCTGGAAACACCATATATTTT. The encoded protein is CASSHRSSGNTIYF.

This clone was seen a handful of times. V usage is TRBV6-1 and J usage is TRBJ2-7; a weak D match, TRBD1 (6 bases). The germline V gene has CDR1 MNHNS and CDR2 SASEGT. This CDR3 region has 13 residues. Trimming cost V 5 bases and J 1 base, with 9 bases left between them. The CDR3 DNA is TGTGCCAGCAGTAATACAGGGTCCTACGAGCAGTACTTC. Protein sequence: CASSNTGSYEQYF.

This chain uses TRBV27 with TRBJ1-2; 8 bases are a match to TRBD1. The V and J ends lost 5 bases and 8 bases, in that order; junction bases with no gene match: 7. The CDR3 is made up of 13 amino acids. Germline V lookup: CDR1 MNHEY, CDR2 SMNVEV (reference sequence). The CDR3 DNA sequence: TGTGCCAGCAGTACCCGGACAGGGAGCGGCTACACCTTC. This gives the protein CASSTRTGSGYTF.

The chain has TRBV5-1 and TRBJ2-5; D is uncertain. The CDR3 covers 15 residues. Germline V CDR1 and CDR2: SGHRS, YFSETQ. Trimming stripped 0 bases from V and 1 base from J, with 10 bases between. The CDR3 region has the DNA TGCGCCAGCAGCTTGGTGCCGGGTCGCCAAGAGACCCAGTACTTC. It encodes CASSLVPGRQETQYF.

This rearrangement joins TRBV25-1 to TRBJ2-1, with D possibly being TRBD2 (7 bases). V lost 4 bases and J 5 bases, leaving 12 bases between the germline ends. Germline CDR1 MGHDK, CDR2 SYGVNS. The CDR3 has 14 residues. CDR3 region: CASSVGGRHNEQFF. In nucleotides, the CDR3 is TGTGCCAGCAGTGTGGGGGGGCGTCACAATGAGCAGTTCTTC.

This clone came up once. The chain couples TRBV30 to TRBJ1-5, with D possibly being TRBD1 (5 bases). Germline lookup yields CDR1 GTSNPN and CDR2 SVGIG (reference sequence). V was shortened by 3 bases and J by 2 bases, with 14 bases between the two germline ends. There are 15 residues in the CDR3. The CDR3 DNA reads TGTGCCTGGAGCCAGGGAAGGGCCGGCAATCAGCCCCAGCATTTT. This codes for CAWSQGRAGNQPQHF.

CDR3 in DNA: TGCGCCAGCAGCCCCCGTAGTAGCGGGAGCACAGATACGCAGTATTTT. Its protein product is CASSPRSSGSTDTQYF. This sequence joins TRBV4-1 and TRBJ2-3; 7 bases are shared with TRBD2. Germline assignment: CDR1 MGHRA and CDR2 YSYEKL. With V trimmed by 4 bases and J by 0 bases, 7 bases remained unmatched. This CDR3 has 16 residues.

This clone was observed once. The genes are TRBV7-9 and TRBJ2-7; 10 positions agree with TRBD1. Germline CDR1 and CDR2: SEHNR and FQNEAQ (reference sequence). The CDR3 length is 16 residues. Trimming removed 2 bases from V and 3 bases from J; junction bases left unmatched: 7. CDR3 coding DNA: TGTGCCAGCAGCTTAAACCTGGGACAGGGGTTCTACGAGCAGTACTTC. It specifies CASSLNLGQGFYEQYF.

The rearrangement uses TRBV30 and TRBJ2-5, with TRBD2 identical over 15 bases. The CDR3 is 17 amino acids. The ends lost 0 bases at V and 5 bases at J; junction bases unmatched: 7. Germline CDR1 is GTSNPN and CDR2 is SVGIG (reference sequence). Here the CDR3 reads CAWSVGLAGGPRETQYF. CDR3 DNA sequence: TGTGCCTGGAGTGTTGGACTAGCGGGGGGGCCAAGGGAGACCCAGTACTTC. Variable domain in full (rest from reference TRBV30 and TRBJ2-5): SQTIHQWPATLVQPVGSPLSLECTVEGTSNPNLYWYRQAAGRGLQLLFYSVGIGQISSEVPQNLSASRPQDRQFILSSKKLLLSDSGFYLCAWSVGLAGGPRETQYFGPGTRLLVL.

The chain carries TRBV2 and TRBJ2-1; 8 bases line up with TRBD1. The CDR3 is made up of 15 amino acids. Per the germline V gene, CDR1 is SNHLY and CDR2 is FYNNEI. V shed 6 bases, J shed 2 bases, and the junction held 6 bases outside the gene matches. For the CDR3, the DNA is TGTGCCAGCAGGTTCGACAGGGGCACCTACAATGAGCAGTTCTTC. Amino acids: CASRFDRGTYNEQFF.

V usage is TRBV4-2 and J usage is TRBJ2-1, with TRBD2 matching over 11 bases. V dropped 4 bases and J dropped 3; count of bases not matched to a gene: 5. The CDR3 sequence is 16 residues long. Germline V gives CDR1 LGHNA, CDR2 YNFKEQ. The CDR3 sequence is CASSRLSGGDYNEQFF. DNA of the CDR3: TGTGCCAGCAGCCGACTTAGCGGGGGGGACTACAATGAGCAGTTCTTC.

The CDR3: CASSQAGQPNNSPLHF. CDR3 DNA sequence: TGTGCCAGCTCACAGGCGGGACAGCCCAATAATTCACCCCTCCACTTT. The chain joins TRBV18 to TRBJ1-6, with 7 bases that match TRBD1. The V and J ends lost 4 bases and 5 bases, in that order; junction bases with no gene match: 8. The CDR3 covers 16 residues. Looked up from germline, CDR1 is KGHSH and CDR2 is LQKENI.

This clone has only a few counts. The V call is TRBV6-1, the J call TRBJ1-4; possibly TRBD1 for D (5 bases). The V end was cut by 2 bases, the J end by 4 bases, with 14 bases between. The CDR3 consists of 16 residues. CDR1 is MNHNS, CDR2 SASEGT, per germline. The CDR3 DNA sequence: TGTGCCAGCAGTGAACTAAGCGGGGGACTTAATGAAAAACTGTTTTTT. Its translation: CASSELSGGLNEKLFF.

The V call is TRBV10-3, the J call TRBJ2-7; TRBD1 matches at 8 bases. From germline, CDR1 is ENHRY and CDR2 SYGVKD. There are 13 residues in the CDR3. Unmatched junction bases numbered 3, after V lost 6 bases and J lost 2 bases. The CDR3 loop reads CAIRDRAAYEQYF. The CDR3 nucleotides read TGTGCCATCAGGGACAGGGCCGCCTACGAGCAGTACTTC.

The chain couples TRBV7-2 to TRBJ2-2, with D tentatively TRBD1 (7 bases). The CDR3 length is 15 residues. Looked up from germline, CDR1 is SGHTA and CDR2 is FQGNSA. V was cut by 4 bases and J by 4 bases, with 13 bases left in between. Here the CDR3 reads CASSSRQGGTGELFF. Here the CDR3 DNA reads TGTGCCAGCAGCTCCCGACAGGGAGGCACCGGGGAGCTGTTTTTT.

The chain recombines TRBV5-6 with TRBJ1-2; D unresolved. V shed 1 base and J shed 0 bases, with 13 bases lying between them. The CDR3 extends over 16 amino acids. Germline CDR1 SGHDT, CDR2 YYEEEE. CDR3: CASSLPSAGPNYGYTF. As DNA, the CDR3 is TGTGCCAGCAGCTTGCCAAGTGCAGGCCCTAACTATGGCTACACCTTC.

The J gene is TRBJ1-2, the V gene TRBV2, with TRBD1 matching 11 bases. V shed 7 bases, J shed 7 bases, and the junction held 8 bases outside the gene matches. The CDR3 extends over 14 amino acids. CDR1 and CDR2 (germline): SNHLY, FYNNEI. CDR3 DNA: TGTGCCAGCACGCGGGACAGGGGGGGGACTGGCTACACCTTC. Translation gives CASTRDRGGTGYTF.

This clone has more than one count but fewer than ten. The genes are TRBV7-6 and TRBJ2-2, with D uncertain. The germline V gene encodes CDR1 SGHVS and CDR2 FNYEAQ. V lost 2 bases, J lost 7 bases, and 8 bases lay in between. There are 13 residues in the CDR3. In DNA form, the CDR3 reads TGTGCCAGCAGCTTATCCGTTGTCGGGGAGCTGTTTTTT. Its protein is CASSLSVVGELFF.

This clone was seen only a few times. The rearrangement uses TRBV7-9 and TRBJ1-1; 9 bases align to TRBD1. CDR1 and CDR2 from the germline V gene are SEHNR and FQNEAQ (reference sequence). The CDR3 totals 13 residues. Trimming at V came to 4 bases and at J to 5 bases, leaving 2 bases not matched to a gene. CDR3 region: CASSSGQGTEAFF. CDR3 bases: TGTGCCAGCAGCTCGGGACAGGGAACTGAAGCTTTCTTT.

The chain joins TRBV29-1 to TRBJ2-7; 9 nucleotides match TRBD2. Germline V gene data show CDR1 as SQVTM and CDR2 as ANQGSEA. This CDR3 comprises 14 residues. Trimming at V came to 4 bases and at J to 3 bases, leaving 7 bases not matched to a gene. The CDR3: CSVVLPSGVYEQYF. The CDR3 DNA follows: TGCAGCGTTGTACTTCCTAGCGGGGTCTACGAGCAGTACTTC.

The chain links TRBV28 to TRBJ1-1; no definite D call. Trimming stripped 1 base from V and 1 base from J, with 4 bases between. The V gene's germline CDR1 is MDHEN and CDR2 SYDVKM. The CDR3 is 13 amino acids. The CDR3 here is CASSLYKNTEAFF. Written as DNA, the CDR3 is TGTGCCAGCAGTTTATATAAGAACACTGAAGCTTTCTTT.

CDR3 nucleotides: TGTGCCAGCAGCCTAGATGCAGGTCGAGATACGCAGTATTTT. As protein: CASSLDAGRDTQYF. This rearrangement joins TRBV7-2 to TRBJ2-3; D is undetermined. This CDR3 is 14 amino acids long. Germline CDR1 SGHTA, CDR2 FQGNSA. Trimming stripped 5 bases from V and 5 bases from J, with 14 bases between. The whole variable domain, remainder taken from reference TRBV7-2 and TRBJ2-3, is GAGVSQSPSNKVTEKGKDVELRCDPISGHTALYWYRQSLGQGLEFLIYFQGNSAPDKSGLPSDRFSAERTGGSVSTLTIQRTQQEDSAVYLCASSLDAGRDTQYFGPGTRLTVL.

The chain employs TRBV5-4 and TRBJ2-2, with unresolved D. Between the trimmed V and J ends, which lost 3 bases and 1 base, there was a span of 7 bases. Germline V gene sequence: CDR1 SGHNT, CDR2 YYREEE (reference sequence). This CDR3 is built from 14 residues. In nucleotides, the CDR3 is TGTGCCAGCAGCTGGGCCGGGAACACCGGGGAGCTGTTTTTT. Protein: CASSWAGNTGELFF.

The chain has TRBV28 and TRBJ2-7, with D maybe TRBD1 (6 bases). CDR1 is MDHEN and CDR2 is SYDVKM in the germline V gene. The V and J ends lost 2 bases and 7 bases respectively, with 18 bases between them. The CDR3 extends over 15 amino acids. The CDR3: CASSLVRDTSREQYF. CDR3 coding DNA: TGTGCCAGCAGTTTAGTCCGGGACACCAGCCGGGAGCAGTACTTC.

The chain has TRBV4-3 and TRBJ1-2, with D maybe TRBD1 (5 bases). Between the trimmed V and J ends, which lost 0 bases and 8 bases, there was a span of 10 bases. Germline values: CDR1 LGHNA, CDR2 YSLEER. The CDR3 extends over 13 amino acids. CDR3 bases: TGCGCCAGCAGCCAAGATCGGCAGGGAGGCTACACCTTC. It is translated as CASSQDRQGGYTF.

The chain joins TRBV2 to TRBJ1-5; no clear D. CDR3 length: 14 amino acids. Trimming pared 8 bases from V and 6 bases from J, leaving 17 bases between. Germline lookup yields CDR1 SNHLY and CDR2 FYNNEI. The CDR3 nucleotides read TGTGCCAGCGGTAGGGAGAACCTGGCTCAGCCCCAGCATTTT. It is translated as CASGRENLAQPQHF. Full variable domain (outside the CDR3, taken from reference TRBV2 and TRBJ1-5): EPEVTQTPSHQVTQMGQEVILRCVPISNHLYFYWYRQILGQKVEFLVSFYNNEISEKSEIFDDQFSVERPDGSNFTLKIRSTKLEDSAMYFCASGRENLAQPQHFGDGTRLSIL.

The V and J genes are TRBV30 and TRBJ1-1; D is perhaps TRBD1 (6 bases). This CDR3 contains 14 residues. V dropped 2 bases and J dropped 4 bases, with 14 bases sitting between them. Germline assignment: CDR1 GTSNPN and CDR2 SVGIG (reference sequence). The CDR3 region is CAWSLLGGGTEAFF. CDR3 DNA: TGTGCCTGGAGTCTGCTAGGGGGTGGCACTGAAGCTTTCTTT.